Described below is a single T cell receptor beta chain sequence and its context. The entry originates in a study of blood T cell repertoires in COVID-19. About the research overall: Acute-phase and convalescent COVID-19 samples originated in the United States, Italy and Spain.

Germline CDR1 LGHNT, CDR2 FRNRAP. Unmatched junction bases numbered 7, after V lost 0 bases and J lost 0 bases. The CDR3 extends over 18 amino acids. Data came from immunoSEQ multiplex PCR; TCRdb stores just in-frame clones and leaves some out. The table includes 90,000 to 100,000 clones, roughly 80% detected once. What was sequenced was peripheral blood. The chain couples TRBV12-5 to TRBJ1-3; TRBD1 aligns across 8 bases. The origin of this receptor is a man in his 60s with acute or convalescent COVID-19. The CDR3 here is CASGLVLGQESSGNTIYF. DNA for the CDR3: TGTGCTAGTGGTTTGGTACTGGGACAGGAGAGCTCTGGAAACACCATATATTTT.